This T cell receptor beta chain was recovered during a study of T cells in Graves' hyperthyroidism and ophthalmopathy. Study in general: Peripheral blood was secured at the point of initial diagnosis, before any treatment.

The CDR3 is 14 amino acids. Germline V gene data show CDR1 as MNHEY and CDR2 as SMNVEV (reference sequence). Remarks on this clonotype: Its antigen is undetermined. Relative to the germline gene, one junction end is altered; a read error may explain this.

What was amplified from RNA transcripts were TCR beta CDR3 regions. HTBI primers were used for first-round RT-PCR of the TCR CDR3. From the multiplex PCR reads, TCRdb called clonotypes with MiXCR, one entry per CDR3 protein. This sample yields roughly 740,000 distinct CDR3 sequences, of which roughly 15% are seen a single time; about 8.4% belongs to the top ten. Study-wide points: Ophthalmopathy onset followed model prediction by a median approximately six months. Most thyroid clonotypes with frequency above 0.001 were detected in blood. Stable hyperthyroidism and ophthalmopathy were separated using 13 V-J signatures.

This clonotype was sampled from a man aged 18 to 30 with Graves' hyperthyroidism. The chain has TRBV27 and TRBJ2-5; 8 nucleotides align to TRBD1. The source material was blood. Written as DNA, the CDR3 is TGTGCCAGCAGTGAAGCGGACAGGGTAGAGGCCCAGTACTTC. Translated: CASSEADRVEAQYF.